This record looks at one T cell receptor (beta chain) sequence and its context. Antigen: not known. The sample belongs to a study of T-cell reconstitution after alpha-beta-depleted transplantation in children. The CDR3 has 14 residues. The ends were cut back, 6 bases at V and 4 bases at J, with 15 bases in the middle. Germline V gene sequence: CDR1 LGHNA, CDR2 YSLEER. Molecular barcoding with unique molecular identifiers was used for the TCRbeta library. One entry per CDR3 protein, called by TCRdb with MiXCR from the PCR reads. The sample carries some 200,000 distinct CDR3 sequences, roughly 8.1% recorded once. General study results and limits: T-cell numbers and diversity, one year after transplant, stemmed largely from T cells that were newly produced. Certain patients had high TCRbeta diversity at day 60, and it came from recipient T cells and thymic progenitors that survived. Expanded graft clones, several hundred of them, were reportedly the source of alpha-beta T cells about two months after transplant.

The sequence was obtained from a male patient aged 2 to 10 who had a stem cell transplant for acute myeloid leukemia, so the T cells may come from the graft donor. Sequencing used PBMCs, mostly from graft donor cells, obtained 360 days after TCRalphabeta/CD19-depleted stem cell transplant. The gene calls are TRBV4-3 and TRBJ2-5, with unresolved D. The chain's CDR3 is CASSHAVGLETQYF. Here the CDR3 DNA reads TGCGCCAGCAGTCACGCGGTAGGGTTAGAGACCCAGTACTTC.